This T cell receptor (beta chain) was identified during a study of Graves' ophthalmopathy and Graves' hyperthyroidism. General study findings and limits: Ophthalmopathy and stable hyperthyroidism were discriminated by a 13-signature model, with roughly 86% sensitivity and approximately 78% specificity.

The CDR3 covers 16 residues. The ends were cut back, 1 base at V and 2 bases at J, with 14 bases in the middle. Germline CDR1 is MNHEY and CDR2 is SVGAGI. To note about this clonotype: Its antigen is unknown.

Newly diagnosed, the hyperthyroidism patients had under 2 months' duration and were aged 18 to 65. Ineligible for inclusion were patients with other autoimmune diseases, uncontrolled infections, pregnancy or lactation. Clinicians made diagnoses from clinical symptoms, serum thyroxine, TRAb, thyroid ultrasound and orbital computed tomography. TCR beta CDR3 amplification used RNA transcripts. RT-PCR with HTBI primers came first, then second-round multiplex PCR. TCRdb re-called the multiplex PCR reads through MiXCR, storing one row per CDR3 protein. This repertoire shows 300,000 to 450,000 distinct CDR3 sequences, approximately 18% found once; its top ten account for roughly 2.6%.

The J gene is TRBJ1-1, the V gene TRBV6-5, with D maybe TRBD1 (5 bases). The sample comprised peripheral blood. This receptor was obtained from an adult woman with stable Graves' hyperthyroidism. The CDR3 nucleotides read TGTGCCAGCAGTTACTATAGCCCTGGACAAAACACTGAAGCTTTCTTT. Its translation is CASSYYSPGQNTEAFF.